Below, 15 T cell receptor beta chains from the same sample are listed, as sequenced in a study of T cell responses to AZD1222 COVID-19 vaccine. Using immunoSEQ multiplex PCR, the repertoire was profiled, and TCRdb retains in-frame clones only, with some absent. The data hold some 200,000 clones, with around 90% observed a single time. This specimen was peripheral blood, taken 28 days after the second AZD1222 dose. All receptors derive from an adult who received the AZD1222 COVID-19 vaccine.

The chain links TRBV19 to TRBJ2-5; tentatively, D is TRBD1 (6 bases). The CDR3 consists of 13 residues. Trimming left V 9 bases short and J 2 bases short, with 13 bases between. Per germline, CDR1 LNHDA and CDR2 SQIVND (reference sequence). The CDR3 DNA follows: TGTGCCAGCAGAACGCAGGGGCAAGAGACCCAGTACTTC. The encoded protein is CASRTQGQETQYF.

This clone was counted between two and nine times. The chain links TRBV5-1 to TRBJ1-4, with D hard to call. Per the germline V gene, CDR1 is SGHRS and CDR2 is YFSETQ. The ends were cut back, 0 bases at V and 8 bases at J, with 14 bases in the middle. The CDR3 length is 15 residues. The CDR3 DNA follows: TGCGCCAGCAGCTTGGATCCGTCATCCTCCGAAAAACTGTTTTTT. Its translation is CASSLDPSSSEKLFF.

V usage is TRBV29-1 and J usage is TRBJ2-7; unclear D gene. Trimming took off 6 bases at V and 0 bases at J, with 9 bases between the two ends. Germline loops: CDR1 SQVTM, CDR2 ANQGSEA. The CDR3 has 12 amino acids. The CDR3 region has the DNA TGCAGCGTCCTTGGGGACTCCTACGAGCAGTACTTC. This sequence encodes CSVLGDSYEQYF.

The chain uses TRBV28 and TRBJ2-1, with 7 bases aligning to TRBD1. The CDR3 runs 13 residues. Germline assignment: CDR1 MDHEN and CDR2 SYDVKM. V was pared by 10 bases and J by 4 bases, with 7 bases of the junction left unmatched. The CDR3 loop is CATAGTEYNEQFF. The CDR3 DNA reads TGTGCCACCGCCGGGACAGAATACAATGAGCAGTTCTTC.

V usage is TRBV5-1 and J usage is TRBJ2-7; TRBD1 matches 8 bases. The trim removed 2 bases at V and 3 bases at J, leaving 1 base unmatched. The CDR3 spans 13 residues. Germline V lookup: CDR1 SGHRS, CDR2 YFSETQ. The CDR3 sequence is CASSFDRGYEQYF. The CDR3 coding sequence is TGCGCCAGCAGCTTTGACAGGGGCTACGAGCAGTACTTC. The entire variable domain, with the rest obtained from reference TRBV5-1 and TRBJ2-7, is as follows: KAGVTQTPRYLIKTRGQQVTLSCSPISGHRSVSWYQQTPGQGLQFLFEYFSETQRNKGNFPGRFSGRQFSNSRSEMNVSTLELGDSALYLCASSFDRGYEQYFGPGTRLTVT.

The genes are TRBV7-9 and TRBJ2-1; 8 positions agree with TRBD2. Germline trimming cut 3 bases from V and 2 bases from J; bases unmatched to any gene: 3. This CDR3 is built from 15 residues. Germline V CDR1 and CDR2: SEHNR, FQNEAQ (reference sequence). CDR3 nucleotides: TGTGCCAGCAGCTTTCTAGCGGGTGCCTACAATGAGCAGTTCTTC. Its translation is CASSFLAGAYNEQFF.

The genes are TRBV3-1 (or the pseudogene TRBV3-2) and TRBJ2-1, with no clear D. Trimming removed 6 bases from V and 8 bases from J, with 8 bases in between. This CDR3 comprises 11 residues. The V gene's germline CDR1 is LGHDT and CDR2 YNNKEL (reference sequence). CDR3 sequence: CASSPRHEQFF. The CDR3, as DNA: TGTGCCAGCAGTCCAAGGCATGAGCAGTTCTTC.

Concerning this clone: This CDR3 is missing its conserved last phenylalanine or tryptophan, likely due to a read error. The DNA is omitted, as the CDR3 cannot be located on it reliably, and the CDR3 follows TCRdb's listing. CDR3 sequence reads: CASSQLTKITGRS. This chain joins TRBV5-4 and TRBJ2-7. Per the germline V gene, CDR1 is SGHNT and CDR2 is YYREEE (reference sequence). Including both end residues, the CDR3 is 13 amino acids long.

The rearrangement links TRBV9 to TRBJ2-4; 8 bases match TRBD2. V was pared by 0 bases and J by 0 bases, with 2 bases of the junction left unmatched. Germline V CDR1 and CDR2: SGDLS, YYNGEE. There are 16 residues in the CDR3. This CDR3 reads CASSVASGLAKNIQYF. DNA of the CDR3: TGTGCCAGCAGCGTAGCTAGCGGGCTAGCCAAAAACATTCAGTACTTC.

The rearrangement links TRBV18 to TRBJ1-1, with unresolved D. Germline CDR1 is KGHSH and CDR2 is LQKENI. V lost 3 bases to trimming and J lost 5 bases, with 16 bases between them. CDR3 length: 15 amino acids. The CDR3 region has the DNA TGTGCCAGCTCACCCCGGGGAGGGCAAGGGACTGAAGCTTTCTTT. This encodes CASSPRGGQGTEAFF.

The chain joins TRBV11-3 to TRBJ2-1; 12 bases line up with TRBD2. J was trimmed by 2 bases and V by 4 bases; bases with no gene match: 3. Germline CDR1 reads SGHNT; CDR2 reads YENEEA. This CDR3 has 16 residues. The CDR3 loop is CASSSGTSGPYNEQFF. Here the CDR3 DNA reads TGTGCCAGCAGCTCCGGGACTAGCGGGCCCTACAATGAGCAGTTCTTC.

This CDR3 is CASSFQGATEAFF. The CDR3, as DNA: TGTGCCAGCAGTTTCCAGGGGGCCACTGAAGCTTTCTTT. The chain is built from TRBV27 and TRBJ1-1, with 8 bases matching TRBD1. There are 13 residues in the CDR3. Germline assignment: CDR1 MNHEY and CDR2 SMNVEV (reference sequence). The J segment lost 4 bases and the V segment lost 3 bases, leaving 1 base of the junction unmatched.

The chain combines TRBV30 with TRBJ1-4; no reliable D call. This CDR3 is 12 amino acids long. Germline CDR1 is GTSNPN and CDR2 is SVGIG (reference sequence). V dropped 8 bases and J dropped 7 bases, with 14 bases sitting between them. CDR3 sequence: CALIPEGEKLFF. CDR3 nucleotides: TGTGCCCTAATCCCGGAAGGTGAAAAACTGTTTTTT.

This chain joins TRBV3-1 (or the pseudogene TRBV3-2) and TRBJ2-7; D might be TRBD2 (5 bases). Deletions cut 2 bases from V and 3 bases from J, with 17 bases between. The CDR3 sequence is 16 residues long. Germline loops: CDR1 LGHDT, CDR2 YNNKEL (reference sequence). This CDR3 reads CASSQSRRDLDYEQYF. The CDR3 bases are TGTGCCAGCAGCCAATCTAGACGGGATCTGGACTACGAGCAGTACTTC.

This chain uses TRBV6-1 with TRBJ1-5; perhaps TRBD1 as D (5 bases). CDR1 is MNHNS, CDR2 SASEGT, per germline. The CDR3 extends over 14 amino acids. Trimming left V 7 bases short and J 6 bases short, with 16 bases between. Here the CDR3 DNA reads TGTGCCAGCAATTCGGCCGGCGGGGGTCAGCCCCAGCATTTT. Its translation: CASNSAGGGQPQHF.